This TCR beta chain was recorded in a study of CD8 T cells in Susac syndrome (dated by TCRdb to the late 2010s). Concerning the study at large: Of the Susac syndrome patients who were sequenced, about six had clinically active disease and eight were in clinical remission. Susac syndrome patients were therapy-naive, on corticosteroids (some also receiving IVIg), or on IVIg alone at blood withdrawal. The study used repertoire sequencing to test whether antigen drove CD8+ T cell activation and differentiation in Susac syndrome.

Broad study findings and their caveats: The number of individuals in the TCR sequencing and HLA analysis was acknowledged as relatively small. The CD4+ T cell repertoire of patients with Susac syndrome showed no detectable clonal expansion.

Peripheral blood CD8+ and CD4+ T cells from healthy donors, Susac syndrome patients and multiple sclerosis patients were profiled using high-throughput TCR beta sequencing. The Susac syndrome patients fulfilled recently defined diagnostic criteria for definite or probable disease. Bulk CD8+ and CD4+ T cells were purified by magnetic negative isolation, while CD8+ TEMRA cells were enriched using FACS. Blood was drawn into EDTA tubes, processed within 24 hours, and PBMCs were isolated by density gradient centrifugation. PBMCs intended for TCR sequencing were frozen in liquid nitrogen and were later thawed in a 37 degrees C water bath. A purity of at least 90% was achieved for sorted or isolated CD4+, CD8+ and CD8+ TEMRA cells. RNA was extracted using the RNeasy kit, and about 0.45 to 1 ug of the RNA was reverse transcribed with random hexamers. TCR beta CDR3 regions were amplified with the immunoSEQ multiplex PCR assay covering 54 Vbeta and 13 Jbeta segments. Bias from PCR amplification was corrected by using a synthetic template baseline for primer optimization and for computational correction. In the original analysis: Reads were annotated to V, D and J genes per IMGT and analyzed with immunoSEQ Analyzer, keeping only productive sequences. Clonality was calculated as one minus the Shannon entropy normalized by log2 of the number of productive unique sequences. Public and private clones were assessed among the 100 most prevalent clones of each patient and control. Clones were defined as Susac-specific when absent from the healthy and MS cohorts, from fewer than 1,200 published viral clones and from other ImmuneACCESS disease sequences. In TCRdb, the public reads were trimmed at Q25 with fastp and aligned with MiXCR, with productive beta chains retained. A single entry per CDR3 protein holds the most common genes and DNA from its merged rows. What appears here as the V and J calls and clone size reflects TCRdb's work, not the paper's. A total of 150,000 to 200,000 distinct CDR3 sequences appear in this sample, around 95% of them only once. Around 0.12% of the sample is in the top ten clones.

Concerning this clonotype: Its antigen is not yet known. Qualities for individual bases were not recorded, and no much larger clone is one base off.

The CDR3, from cysteine to phenylalanine, totals 13 residues. The read is trimmed to its CDR3 DNA, 39 bases read in frame from base 1. Based on the germline V gene, the CDR1 and CDR2 sequences are MNHEY and SVGAGI. A distance of 17 bases separates the germline ends of V and J, which lose 8 bases and 7 bases respectively. Sequencing used CD4+ T cells from PBMCs. The V gene is TRBV6-5 and the J gene is TRBJ1-2; the D gene is possibly TRBD1, with 5 bases matching. The origin of this receptor is a human donor with Susac syndrome. For the CDR3, the sequence is CASSRRGAGGYTF. The nucleotides are TGTGCCAGCTCCCGTAGAGGGGCGGGTGGCTACACCTTC.